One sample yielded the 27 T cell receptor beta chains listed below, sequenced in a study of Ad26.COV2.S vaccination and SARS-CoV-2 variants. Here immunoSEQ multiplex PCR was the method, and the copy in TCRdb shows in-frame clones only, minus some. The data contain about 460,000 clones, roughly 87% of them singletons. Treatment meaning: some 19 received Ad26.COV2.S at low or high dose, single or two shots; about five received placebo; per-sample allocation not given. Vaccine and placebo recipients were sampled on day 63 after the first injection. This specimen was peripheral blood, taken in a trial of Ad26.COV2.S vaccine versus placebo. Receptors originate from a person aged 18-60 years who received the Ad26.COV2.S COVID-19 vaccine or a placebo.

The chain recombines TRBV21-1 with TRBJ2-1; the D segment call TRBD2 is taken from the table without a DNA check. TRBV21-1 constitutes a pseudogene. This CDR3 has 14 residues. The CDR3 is CASSKIVSGVEQFF. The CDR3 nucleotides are TGTGCCAGCAGCAAAATCGTGTCCGGGGTCGAGCAGTTCTTC.

The CDR3 DNA follows: TGTGCCTGGAGTAGGCATCAAGGGAATCAGCCCCAGCATTTT. It codes for CAWSRHQGNQPQHF. J is TRBJ1-5 and V is TRBV30, with D uncertain. The CDR3 loop spans 14 amino acids. Trimming removed 2 bases at V and 4 bases at J, with 12 bases between. Germline V gene data show CDR1 as GTSNPN and CDR2 as SVGIG (reference sequence).

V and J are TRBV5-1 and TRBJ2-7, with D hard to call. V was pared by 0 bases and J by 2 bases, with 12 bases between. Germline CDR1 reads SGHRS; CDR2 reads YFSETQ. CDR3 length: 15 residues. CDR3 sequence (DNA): TGCGCCAGCAGCTTGGGGCAGGCCCAGGCCTACGAGCAGTACTTC. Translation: CASSLGQAQAYEQYF.

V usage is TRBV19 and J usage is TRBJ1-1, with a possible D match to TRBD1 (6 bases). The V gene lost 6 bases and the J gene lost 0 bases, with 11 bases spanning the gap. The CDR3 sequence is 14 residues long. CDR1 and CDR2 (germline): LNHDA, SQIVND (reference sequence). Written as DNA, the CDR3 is TGTGCCAGTAGGGGTCAGGGGCTGAACACTGAAGCTTTCTTT. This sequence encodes CASRGQGLNTEAFF. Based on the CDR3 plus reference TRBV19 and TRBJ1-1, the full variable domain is DGGITQSPKYLFRKEGQNVTLSCEQNLNHDAMYWYRQDPGQGLRLIYYSQIVNDFQKGDIAEGYSVSREKKESFPLTVTSAQKNPTAFYLCASRGQGLNTEAFFGQGTRLTVV.

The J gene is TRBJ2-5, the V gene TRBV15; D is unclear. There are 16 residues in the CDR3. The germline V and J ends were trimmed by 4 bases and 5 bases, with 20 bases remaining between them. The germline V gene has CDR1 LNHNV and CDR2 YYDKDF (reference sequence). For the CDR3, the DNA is TGTGCCACCAGCAATTCCAGGCACCCTCTAGGGGAGACCCAGTACTTC. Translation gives CATSNSRHPLGETQYF.

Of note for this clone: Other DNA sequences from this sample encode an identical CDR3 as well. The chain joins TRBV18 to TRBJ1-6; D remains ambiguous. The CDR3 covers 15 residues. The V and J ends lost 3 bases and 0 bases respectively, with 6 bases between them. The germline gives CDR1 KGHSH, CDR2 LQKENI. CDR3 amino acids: CASSPMGSYNSPLHF. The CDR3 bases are TGTGCCAGCTCACCCATGGGCTCCTATAATTCACCCCTCCACTTT.

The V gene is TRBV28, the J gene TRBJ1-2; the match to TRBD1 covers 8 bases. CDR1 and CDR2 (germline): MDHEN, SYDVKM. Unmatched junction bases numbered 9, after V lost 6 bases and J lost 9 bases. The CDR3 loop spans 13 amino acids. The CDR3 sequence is CASSYGTGVRYTF. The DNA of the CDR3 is TGTGCCAGCAGCTACGGGACAGGAGTTCGCTACACCTTC.

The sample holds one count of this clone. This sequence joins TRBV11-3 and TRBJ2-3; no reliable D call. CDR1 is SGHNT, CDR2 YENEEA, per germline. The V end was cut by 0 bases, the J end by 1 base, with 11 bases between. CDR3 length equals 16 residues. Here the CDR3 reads CASSLDMGFGTDTQYF. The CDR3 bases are TGTGCCAGCAGCTTAGATATGGGTTTTGGCACAGATACGCAGTATTTT.

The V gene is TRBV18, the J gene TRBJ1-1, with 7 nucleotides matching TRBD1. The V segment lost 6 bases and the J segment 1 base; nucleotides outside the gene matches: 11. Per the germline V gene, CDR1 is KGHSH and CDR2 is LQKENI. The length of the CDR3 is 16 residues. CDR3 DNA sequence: TGTGCCAGCTCGTCACCGGGACAGCCAGAGAACACTGAAGCTTTCTTT. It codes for CASSSPGQPENTEAFF.

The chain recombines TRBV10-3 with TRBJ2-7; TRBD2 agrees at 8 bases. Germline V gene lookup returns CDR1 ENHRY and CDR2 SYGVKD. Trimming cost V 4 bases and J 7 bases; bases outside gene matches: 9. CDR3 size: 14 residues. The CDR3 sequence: CAISAAGAPGEQYF. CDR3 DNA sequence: TGTGCCATCAGTGCAGCGGGGGCGCCGGGGGAGCAGTACTTC.

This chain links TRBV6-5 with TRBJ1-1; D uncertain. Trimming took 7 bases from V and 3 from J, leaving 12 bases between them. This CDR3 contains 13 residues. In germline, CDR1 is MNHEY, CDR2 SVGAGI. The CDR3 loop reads CASTRPPDTEAFF. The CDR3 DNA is TGTGCCAGCACCCGACCGCCTGACACTGAAGCTTTCTTT.

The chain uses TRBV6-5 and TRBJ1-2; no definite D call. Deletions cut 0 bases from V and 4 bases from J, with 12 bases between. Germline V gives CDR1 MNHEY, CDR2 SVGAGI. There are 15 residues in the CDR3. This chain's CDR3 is CASSYSWQTFYGYTF. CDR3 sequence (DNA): TGTGCCAGCAGTTACTCGTGGCAGACTTTCTATGGCTACACCTTC.

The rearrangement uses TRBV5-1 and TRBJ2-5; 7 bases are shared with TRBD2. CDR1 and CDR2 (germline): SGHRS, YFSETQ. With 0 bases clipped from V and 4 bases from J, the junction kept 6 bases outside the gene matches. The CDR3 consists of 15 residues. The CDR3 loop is CASSLVHRGVETQYF. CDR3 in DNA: TGCGCCAGCAGCTTGGTCCACCGGGGGGTAGAGACCCAGTACTTC.

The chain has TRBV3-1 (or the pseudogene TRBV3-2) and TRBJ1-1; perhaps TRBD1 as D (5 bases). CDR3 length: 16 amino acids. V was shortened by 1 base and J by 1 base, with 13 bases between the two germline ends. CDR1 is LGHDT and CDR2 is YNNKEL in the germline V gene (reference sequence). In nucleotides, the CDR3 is TGTGCCAGCAGCCAAGGGGGCATTTTGGGGAACACTGAAGCTTTCTTT. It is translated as CASSQGGILGNTEAFF.

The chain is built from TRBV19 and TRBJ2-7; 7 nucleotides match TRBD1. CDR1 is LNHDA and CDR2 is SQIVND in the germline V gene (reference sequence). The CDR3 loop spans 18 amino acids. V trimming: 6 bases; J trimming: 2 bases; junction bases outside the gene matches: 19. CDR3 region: CASRQQGPIGELTYEQYF. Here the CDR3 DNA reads TGTGCCAGTAGACAACAGGGGCCCATAGGCGAACTTACCTACGAGCAGTACTTC.

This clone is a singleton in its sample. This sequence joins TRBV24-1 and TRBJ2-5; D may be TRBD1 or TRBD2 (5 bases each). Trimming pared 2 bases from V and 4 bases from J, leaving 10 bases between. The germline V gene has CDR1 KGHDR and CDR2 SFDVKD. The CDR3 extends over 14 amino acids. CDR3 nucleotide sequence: TGTGCCACCAGTGATTCCACTAGGGGAGAGACCCAGTACTTC. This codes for CATSDSTRGETQYF.

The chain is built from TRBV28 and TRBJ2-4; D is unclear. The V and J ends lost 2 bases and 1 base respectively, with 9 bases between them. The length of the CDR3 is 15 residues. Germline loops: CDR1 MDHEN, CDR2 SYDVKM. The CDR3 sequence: CASSLAERAKNIQYF. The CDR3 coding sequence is TGTGCCAGCAGTTTAGCGGAGAGGGCCAAAAACATTCAGTACTTC.

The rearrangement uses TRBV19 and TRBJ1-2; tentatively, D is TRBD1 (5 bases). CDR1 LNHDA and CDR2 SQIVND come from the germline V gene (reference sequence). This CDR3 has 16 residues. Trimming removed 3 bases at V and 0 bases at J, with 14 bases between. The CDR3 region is CASSISGGDPNYGYTF. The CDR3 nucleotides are TGTGCCAGTAGTATCTCGGGCGGGGACCCTAACTATGGCTACACCTTC. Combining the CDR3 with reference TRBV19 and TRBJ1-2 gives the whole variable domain DGGITQSPKYLFRKEGQNVTLSCEQNLNHDAMYWYRQDPGQGLRLIYYSQIVNDFQKGDIAEGYSVSREKKESFPLTVTSAQKNPTAFYLCASSISGGDPNYGYTFGSGTRLTVV.

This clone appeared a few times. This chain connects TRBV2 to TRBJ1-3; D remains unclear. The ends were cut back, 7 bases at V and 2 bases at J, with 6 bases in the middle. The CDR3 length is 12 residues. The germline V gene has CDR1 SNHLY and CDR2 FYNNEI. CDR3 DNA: TGTGCCAGCACTGGGGCTGGAAACACCATATATTTT. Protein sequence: CASTGAGNTIYF. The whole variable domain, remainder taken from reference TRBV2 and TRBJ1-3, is EPEVTQTPSHQVTQMGQEVILRCVPISNHLYFYWYRQILGQKVEFLVSFYNNEISEKSEIFDDQFSVERPDGSNFTLKIRSTKLEDSAMYFCASTGAGNTIYFGEGSWLTVV.

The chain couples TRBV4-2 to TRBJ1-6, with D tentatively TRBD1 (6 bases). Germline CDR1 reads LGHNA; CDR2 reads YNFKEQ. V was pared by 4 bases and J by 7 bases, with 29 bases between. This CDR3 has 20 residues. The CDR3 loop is CASSPRTYDRRGGGNSPLHF. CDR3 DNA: TGTGCCAGCAGCCCCCGAACATACGACAGGCGTGGTGGAGGCAATTCACCCCTCCACTTT.

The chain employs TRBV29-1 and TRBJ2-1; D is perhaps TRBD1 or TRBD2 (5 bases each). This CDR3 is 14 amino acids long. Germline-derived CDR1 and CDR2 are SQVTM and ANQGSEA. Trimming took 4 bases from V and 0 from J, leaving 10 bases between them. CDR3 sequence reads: CSVAGGFSYNEQFF. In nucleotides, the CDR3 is TGCAGCGTTGCTGGGGGTTTCTCCTACAATGAGCAGTTCTTC.

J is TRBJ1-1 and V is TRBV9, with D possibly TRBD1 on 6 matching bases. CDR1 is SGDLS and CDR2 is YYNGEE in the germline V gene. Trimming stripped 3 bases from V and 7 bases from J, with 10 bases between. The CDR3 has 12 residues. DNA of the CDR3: TGTGCCAGCAGCGGACAGGACGGTGAAGCTTTCTTT. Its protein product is CASSGQDGEAFF.

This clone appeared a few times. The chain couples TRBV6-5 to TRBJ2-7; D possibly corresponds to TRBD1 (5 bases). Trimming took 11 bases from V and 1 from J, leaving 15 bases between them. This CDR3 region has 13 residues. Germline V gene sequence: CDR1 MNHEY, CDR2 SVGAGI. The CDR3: CAASRTHSYEQYF. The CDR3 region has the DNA TGTGCCGCCAGTCGGACACATTCCTACGAGCAGTACTTC.

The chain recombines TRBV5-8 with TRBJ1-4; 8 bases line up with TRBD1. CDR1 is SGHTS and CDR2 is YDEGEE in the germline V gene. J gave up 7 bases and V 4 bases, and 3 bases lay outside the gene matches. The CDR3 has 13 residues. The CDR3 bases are TGTGCCAGCAGCACGGACAGGGCTGAAAAACTGTTTTTT. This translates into CASSTDRAEKLFF.

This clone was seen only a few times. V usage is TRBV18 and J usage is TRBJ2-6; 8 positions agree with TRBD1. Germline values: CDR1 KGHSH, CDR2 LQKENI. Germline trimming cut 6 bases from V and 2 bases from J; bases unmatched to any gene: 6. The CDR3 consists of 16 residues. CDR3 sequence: CASSLRGQTGANVLTF. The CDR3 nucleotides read TGTGCCAGCTCCCTCAGGGGGCAAACTGGGGCCAACGTCCTGACTTTC.

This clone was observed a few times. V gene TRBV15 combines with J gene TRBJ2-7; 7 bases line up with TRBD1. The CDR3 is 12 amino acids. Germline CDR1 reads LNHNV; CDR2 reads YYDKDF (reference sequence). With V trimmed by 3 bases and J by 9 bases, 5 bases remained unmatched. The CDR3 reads CATSRATGRQYF. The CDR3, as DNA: TGTGCCACCAGCAGGGCGACAGGGCGGCAGTACTTC.

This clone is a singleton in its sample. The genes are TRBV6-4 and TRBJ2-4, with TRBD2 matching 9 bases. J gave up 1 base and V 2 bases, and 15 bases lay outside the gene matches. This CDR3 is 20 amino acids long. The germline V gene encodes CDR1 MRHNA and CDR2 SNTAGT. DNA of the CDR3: TGTGCCAGCAGTGACCGCCATAGCGGGAGTTTGGCAGGGGCCAAAAACATTCAGTACTTC. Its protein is CASSDRHSGSLAGAKNIQYF.